The TCR beta chain under discussion was sequenced for a study of neoadjuvant nivolumab and ipilimumab in lung cancer. Notes on the study in general: TCR receptors were sequenced in few samples.

Sequencing was performed with immunoSEQ multiplex PCR; in TCRdb, only in-frame clones are kept and a portion is missing. The sample has 10,000 to 15,000 clones, more than 90% seen once; the top ten hold about 2.3%. Notes on this clone: Its antigen is not identified.

This CDR3 spans 18 amino acids. Deletions cut 1 base from V and 1 base from J, with 18 bases between. Germline V lookup: CDR1 MNHNS, CDR2 SASEGT. The sequences come from peripheral blood, collected after neoadjuvant nivolumab, alone or with ipilimumab, at or shortly before surgery. The chain joins TRBV6-1 to TRBJ2-3, with D possibly being TRBD1 (5 bases). The sequence was obtained from an adult with non-small cell lung cancer. CDR3 coding DNA: TGTGCCAGCAGTGAAGACCCCATGGGGCGAAAGGGCACAGATACGCAGTATTTT. Translated, it gives CASSEDPMGRKGTDTQYF.